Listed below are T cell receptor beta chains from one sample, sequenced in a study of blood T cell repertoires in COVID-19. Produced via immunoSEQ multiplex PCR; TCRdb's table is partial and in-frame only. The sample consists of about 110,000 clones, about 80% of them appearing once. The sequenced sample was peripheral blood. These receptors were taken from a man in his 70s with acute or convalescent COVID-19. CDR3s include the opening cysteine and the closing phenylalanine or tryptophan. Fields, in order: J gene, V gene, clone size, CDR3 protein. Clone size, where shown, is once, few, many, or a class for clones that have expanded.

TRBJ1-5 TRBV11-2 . CASSSGTGGQPQHF
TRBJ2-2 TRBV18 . CASSPPVFGLQSGELFF
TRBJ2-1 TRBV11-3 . CASGLGGNEQFF
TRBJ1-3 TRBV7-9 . CASATGLSGNTIYF
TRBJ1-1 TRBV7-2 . CASSPPGGVLNEAFF
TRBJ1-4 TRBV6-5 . CASSRAGNEKLFF
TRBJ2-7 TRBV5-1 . CASSADSVSYEQYF
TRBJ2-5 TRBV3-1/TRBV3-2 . CASSRRLAEETQYF
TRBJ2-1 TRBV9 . CASSVGEAVALQFF
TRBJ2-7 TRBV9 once CASSNRSYEQYF
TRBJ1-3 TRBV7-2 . CASSQRGFFGNTIYF
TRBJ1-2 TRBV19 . CASSTGQTFNYGYTF
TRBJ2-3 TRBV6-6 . CASSLRETSTDTQYF
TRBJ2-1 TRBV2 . CASSADRGTYNEQFF
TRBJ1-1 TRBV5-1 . CASSDGTGGRAFF
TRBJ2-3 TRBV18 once CASSPGATDTQYF
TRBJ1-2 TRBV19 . CASSIPLLQDYGYTF
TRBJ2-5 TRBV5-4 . CASSSTGGAVGKTQYF
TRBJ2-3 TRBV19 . CASSIGTGEGTDTQYF
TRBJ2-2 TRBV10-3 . CAISPTSGVTGSTGELFF
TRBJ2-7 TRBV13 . CASSLPGTYEQYF
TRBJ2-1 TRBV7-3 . CASSPAAVRFYNEQFF
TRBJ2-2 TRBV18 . CASSRDTHTGELFF
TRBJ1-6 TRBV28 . CASSSLRGDRNSPLHF
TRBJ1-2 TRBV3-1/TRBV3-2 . CASSHLDSNYGYTF
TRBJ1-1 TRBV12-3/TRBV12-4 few CASSQAYTEAFF
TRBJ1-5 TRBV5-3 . CARSLAGGRRYQPQHF
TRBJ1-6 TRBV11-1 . CASSLEGGNSPLHF
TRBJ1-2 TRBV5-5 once CASSLERGVGGTNYGYTF
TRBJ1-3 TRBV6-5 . CASRGQGVSGNTIYF